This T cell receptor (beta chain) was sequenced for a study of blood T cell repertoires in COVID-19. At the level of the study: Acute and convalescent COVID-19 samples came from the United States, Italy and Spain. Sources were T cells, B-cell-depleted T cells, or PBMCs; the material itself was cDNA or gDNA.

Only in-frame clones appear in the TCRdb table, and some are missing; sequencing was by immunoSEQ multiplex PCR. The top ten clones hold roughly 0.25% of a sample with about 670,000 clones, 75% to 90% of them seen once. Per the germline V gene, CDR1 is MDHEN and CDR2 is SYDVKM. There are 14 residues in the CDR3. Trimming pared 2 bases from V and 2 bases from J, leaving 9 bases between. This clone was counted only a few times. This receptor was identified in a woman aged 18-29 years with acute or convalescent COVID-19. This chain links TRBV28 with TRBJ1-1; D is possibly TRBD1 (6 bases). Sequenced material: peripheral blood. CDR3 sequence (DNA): TGTGCCAGCAGTTTACCAGGGGTTAACACTGAAGCTTTCTTT. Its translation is CASSLPGVNTEAFF. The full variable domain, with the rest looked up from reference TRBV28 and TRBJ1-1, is DVKVTQSSRYLVKRTGEKVFLECVQDMDHENMFWYRQDPGLGLRLIYFSYDVKMKEKGDIPEGYSVSREKKERFSLILESASTNQTSMYLCASSLPGVNTEAFFGQGTRLTVV.